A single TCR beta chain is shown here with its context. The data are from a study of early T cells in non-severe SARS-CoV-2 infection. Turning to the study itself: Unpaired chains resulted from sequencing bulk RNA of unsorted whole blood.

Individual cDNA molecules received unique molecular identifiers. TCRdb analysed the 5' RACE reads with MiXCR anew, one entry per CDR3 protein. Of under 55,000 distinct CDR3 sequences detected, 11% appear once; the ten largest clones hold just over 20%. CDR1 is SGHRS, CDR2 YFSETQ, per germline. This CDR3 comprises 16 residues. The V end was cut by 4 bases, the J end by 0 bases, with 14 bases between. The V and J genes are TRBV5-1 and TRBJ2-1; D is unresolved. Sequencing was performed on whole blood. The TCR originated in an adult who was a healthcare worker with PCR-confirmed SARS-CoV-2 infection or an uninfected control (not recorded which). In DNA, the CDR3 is TGCGCCAGCAGCACGGCGATCGCTGGCTCCTACAATGAGCAGTTCTTC. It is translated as CASSTAIAGSYNEQFF.